The rows below give T cell receptor beta chains drawn from one sample of a study of T cells in Graves' hyperthyroidism and ophthalmopathy. TCRdb re-derived calls from the multiplex PCR reads in MiXCR, one entry per CDR3 protein. The sample records about 300,000 distinct CDR3 sequences, roughly 13% being singletons. Sequencing was carried out using blood. These receptors were obtained from a woman aged 40 to 50 with Graves' hyperthyroidism. Each CDR3 is given with its conserved first and last residue. Fields, in order: CDR3 length, clone size, J gene, D gene, V gene, CDR3 protein, CDR3 DNA. The D gene is left open where the match is weak. Size tells how often a clone was seen (once, few, many) or the class of an expanded clone, and some rows leave it out.

18	many	TRBJ2-1	TRBD2	TRBV20-1	CSARDRAASGIGYNEQFF	TGCAGTGCTAGAGATCGAGCGGCTAGCGGGATAGGTTACAATGAGCAGTTCTTC
13	many	TRBJ2-7	TRBD1	TRBV28	CASSSTGAYEQYF	TGTGCCAGCTCGTCGACAGGGGCCTACGAGCAGTACTTC
13	few	TRBJ1-6	NA	TRBV12-3/TRBV12-4	CASRPDLYSPLHF	TGTGCCAGCAGGCCGGACTTATATTCACCCCTCCACTTT
14	few	TRBJ2-7	TRBD1	TRBV15	CATSTGTGAYEQYF	TGTGCCACCAGCACCGGGACAGGTGCCTACGAGCAGTACTTC
14	many	TRBJ2-7	TRBD1	TRBV20-1	CSASGGQGFYEQYF	TGCAGTGCTAGCGGAGGACAGGGATTTTACGAGCAGTACTTC
15	many	TRBJ2-5	NA	TRBV19	CASSMTAAGRETQYF	TGTGCCAGTAGTATGACCGCGGCAGGGCGAGAGACCCAGTACTTC
14	few	TRBJ1-1	NA	TRBV19	CASSIRGTGTEAFF	TGTGCCAGTAGTATTCGGGGAACCGGCACTGAAGCTTTCTTT
14	many	TRBJ1-3	NA	TRBV7-8	CASSLEQGWNTIYF	TGTGCCAGCAGCTTGGAACAGGGATGGAACACCATATATTTT
14	many	TRBJ1-5	NA	TRBV12-3/TRBV12-4	CASTTRGTNQPQHF	TGTGCCAGCACCACCAGAGGGACCAATCAGCCCCAGCATTTT
14	NA	TRBJ1-1	NA	TRBV5-4	CASSLTTSHTEAFF	TGTGCCAGCAGCTTGACAACATCCCACACTGAAGCTTTCTTT
15	many	TRBJ1-6	NA	TRBV6-2/TRBV6-3	CASTPGVGLNSPLHF	TGTGCCAGCACCCCAGGGGTCGGACTGAATTCACCCCTCCACTTT
14	NA	TRBJ1-1	NA	TRBV12-3/TRBV12-4	CASRHDRMNTEAFF	TGTGCCAGCAGGCATGACAGAATGAACACCGAAGCTTTCTTT
14	many	TRBJ1-2	TRBD1	TRBV7-9	CASSWDRDFHGYTF	TGTGCCAGCAGCTGGGACAGGGACTTTCATGGCTACACCTTC
14	many	TRBJ2-7	TRBD2	TRBV2	CASTQGAGVREQYF	TGTGCCAGCACCCAAGGGGCGGGAGTTCGGGAGCAGTACTTC
15	NA	TRBJ2-7	NA	TRBV5-1	CASSSNRGEPYEQYF	TGCGCCAGCAGCTCGAACAGAGGGGAGCCCTACGAGCAGTACTTC
16	few	TRBJ2-3	TRBD2	TRBV11-2	CASSPWTSGKTDTQYF	TGTGCCAGCAGCCCGTGGACTAGCGGGAAAACAGATACGCAGTATTTT
17	few	TRBJ2-7	NA	TRBV20-1	CSARDLVPALDRGEQYF	TGCAGTGCTAGAGATCTGGTCCCCGCATTGGACAGAGGCGAGCAGTACTTC
10	many	TRBJ2-5	NA	TRBV20-1	CSASGETQYF	TGCAGTGCTAGCGGGGAGACCCAGTACTTC
14	many	TRBJ1-5	NA	TRBV2	CASTPGGGNQPQHF	TGTGCCAGCACCCCGGGAGGAGGGAATCAGCCCCAGCATTTT
16	NA	TRBJ1-5	NA	TRBV19	CASSMRQGKGNQPQHF	TGTGCCAGTAGTATGAGGCAGGGGAAGGGCAATCAGCCCCAGCATTTT
13	many	TRBJ2-3	NA	TRBV12-3/TRBV12-4	CASSDHSTDTQYF	TGTGCCAGCAGTGACCATAGCACAGATACGCAGTATTTT
14	few	TRBJ2-7	NA	TRBV19	CASSLRALSYEQYF	TGTGCCAGTAGTCTCCGGGCCCTCTCCTACGAGCAGTACTTC
11	many	TRBJ1-3	NA	TRBV29-1	CSVVGAGTIYF	TGCAGCGTTGTGGGGGCAGGCACCATATATTTT
15	many	TRBJ2-1	NA	TRBV5-1	CASSKNIGAYNEQFF	TGCGCCAGCAGCAAGAATATAGGTGCCTACAATGAGCAGTTCTTC
13	few	TRBJ1-1	NA	TRBV5-5	CASILSWNTEAFF	TGTGCCAGCATCCTGTCCTGGAACACTGAAGCTTTCTTT
15	NA	TRBJ2-7	TRBD1	TRBV5-1	CASSERTGESYEQYF	TGCGCCAGCAGCGAACGGACAGGGGAAAGCTACGAGCAGTACTTC
13	many	TRBJ1-1	NA	TRBV28	CASSLINGKEAFF	TGTGCCAGCAGTTTAATAAATGGGAAAGAAGCTTTCTTT
14	many	TRBJ2-3	NA	TRBV7-2	CASSLIGSTDTQYF	TGTGCCAGCAGCTTAATAGGAAGCACAGATACGCAGTATTTT
12	NA	TRBJ1-1	TRBD1	TRBV6-5	CASSSGQGEAFF	TGTGCCAGCAGTTCAGGACAGGGGGAAGCTTTCTTT
15	few	TRBJ1-4	NA	TRBV16	CASSQPEGANEKLFF	TGTGCCAGCAGCCAACCCGAGGGAGCTAATGAAAAACTGTTTTTT
14	many	TRBJ1-2	NA	TRBV12-3/TRBV12-4	CASSWAGFPDGYTF	TGTGCCAGCAGTTGGGCCGGATTCCCAGATGGCTACACCTTC
16	many	TRBJ2-2	NA	TRBV5-1	CASSLYGSANTGELFF	TGCGCCAGCAGCTTGTATGGGAGCGCGAACACCGGGGAGCTGTTTTTT
13	NA	TRBJ1-2	TRBD1	TRBV2	CASSATGGYGYTF	TGTGCCAGCAGTGCGACAGGGGGCTATGGCTACACCTTC
12	many	TRBJ2-7	NA	TRBV27	CASSSFGYEQYF	TGTGCCAGCAGTTCCTTCGGCTACGAGCAGTACTTC
17	many	TRBJ2-5	TRBD2	TRBV7-7	CASSFGTSGTGRETQYF	TGTGCTAGCAGCTTTGGGACTAGCGGGACGGGGCGAGAGACCCAGTACTTC
15	many	TRBJ2-7	NA	TRBV11-1	CASSFGGGNLYEQYF	TGTGCCAGCAGCTTTGGGGGCGGGAATCTCTACGAGCAGTACTTC
16	many	TRBJ2-1	TRBD2	TRBV27	CASTKSLAGGYNEQFF	TGTGCCAGCACGAAATCCCTAGCGGGGGGTTACAATGAGCAGTTCTTC
15	many	TRBJ1-1	NA	TRBV19	CASSITGTMNTEAFF	TGTGCCAGTAGTATAACAGGGACCATGAACACTGAAGCTTTCTTT
17	NA	TRBJ2-7	NA	TRBV5-8	CASSLAGTSGKGYEQYF	TGTGCCAGCAGCTTGGCCGGGACATCTGGTAAGGGTTACGAGCAGTACTTC
13	many	TRBJ1-2	TRBD1	TRBV30	CAWSKGASYGYTF	TGTGCCTGGAGTAAGGGGGCGAGTTATGGCTACACCTTC
15	many	TRBJ2-1	TRBD2	TRBV7-2	CASSSRHSGRGEQFF	TGTGCCAGCAGCTCCCGTCATAGCGGGAGGGGGGAGCAGTTCTTC
13	NA	TRBJ1-5	NA	TRBV20-1	CSAFAGGGQPQHF	TGCAGTGCCTTCGCGGGAGGAGGTCAGCCCCAGCATTTT
16	many	TRBJ2-3	TRBD1	TRBV24-1	CATSDGTAKPADTQYF	TGTGCCACCAGTGACGGGACAGCTAAACCCGCAGATACGCAGTATTTT
16	many	TRBJ2-6	NA	TRBV7-8	CASSRRLLAGANVLTF	TGTGCCAGCAGCAGAAGACTCCTAGCTGGGGCCAACGTCCTGACTTTC
14	few	TRBJ2-7	TRBD2	TRBV9	CVSSVTGLADEQYF	TGTGTCAGCAGCGTGACGGGACTAGCAGACGAGCAGTACTTC
14	many	TRBJ2-3	NA	TRBV11-2	CASSRPLGQDTQYF	TGTGCCAGCAGCCGCCCTCTCGGGCAAGATACGCAGTATTTT
14	many	TRBJ2-5	NA	TRBV12-3/TRBV12-4	CASSLPGSQETQYF	TGTGCCAGCAGTTTACCAGGGAGTCAAGAGACCCAGTACTTC
15	many	TRBJ1-1	NA	TRBV11-3	CASSLGRGRDTEAFF	TGTGCCAGCAGCTTAGGTAGAGGGAGAGACACTGAAGCTTTCTTT